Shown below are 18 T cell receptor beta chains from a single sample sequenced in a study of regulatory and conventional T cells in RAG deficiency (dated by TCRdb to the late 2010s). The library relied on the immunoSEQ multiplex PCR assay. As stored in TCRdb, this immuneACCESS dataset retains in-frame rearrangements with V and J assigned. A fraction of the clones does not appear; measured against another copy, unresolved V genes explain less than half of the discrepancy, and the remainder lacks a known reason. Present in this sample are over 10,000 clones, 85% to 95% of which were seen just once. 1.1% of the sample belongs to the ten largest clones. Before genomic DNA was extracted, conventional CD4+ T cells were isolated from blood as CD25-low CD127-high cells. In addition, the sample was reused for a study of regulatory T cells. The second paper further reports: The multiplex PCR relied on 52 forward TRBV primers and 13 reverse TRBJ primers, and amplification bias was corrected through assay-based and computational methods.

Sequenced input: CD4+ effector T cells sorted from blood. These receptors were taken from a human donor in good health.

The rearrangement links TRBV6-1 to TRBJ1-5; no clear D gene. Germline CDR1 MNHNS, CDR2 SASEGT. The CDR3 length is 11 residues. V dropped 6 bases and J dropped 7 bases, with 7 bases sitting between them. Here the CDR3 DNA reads TGTGCCAGCAGCGACGTCCAGCCCCAGCATTTT. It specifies CASSDVQPQHF.

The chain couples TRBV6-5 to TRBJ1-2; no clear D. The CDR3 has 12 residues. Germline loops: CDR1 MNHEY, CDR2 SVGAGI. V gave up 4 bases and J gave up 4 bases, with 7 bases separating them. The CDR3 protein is CASSSGSYGYTF. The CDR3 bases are TGTGCCAGCAGTTCCGGTTCCTATGGCTACACCTTC.

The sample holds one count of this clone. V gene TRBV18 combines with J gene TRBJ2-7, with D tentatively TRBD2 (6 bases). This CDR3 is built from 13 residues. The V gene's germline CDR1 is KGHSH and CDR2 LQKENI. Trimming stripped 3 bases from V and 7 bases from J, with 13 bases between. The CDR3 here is CASSPLVGGEQYF. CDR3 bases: TGTGCCAGCTCACCCCTCGTGGGGGGTGAGCAGTACTTC.

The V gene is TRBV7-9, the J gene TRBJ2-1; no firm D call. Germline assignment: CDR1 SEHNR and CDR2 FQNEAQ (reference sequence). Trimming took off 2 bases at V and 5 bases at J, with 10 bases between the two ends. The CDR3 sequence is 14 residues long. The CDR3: CASSLSWTNNEQFF. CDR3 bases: TGTGCCAGCAGCTTAAGTTGGACCAACAATGAGCAGTTCTTC.

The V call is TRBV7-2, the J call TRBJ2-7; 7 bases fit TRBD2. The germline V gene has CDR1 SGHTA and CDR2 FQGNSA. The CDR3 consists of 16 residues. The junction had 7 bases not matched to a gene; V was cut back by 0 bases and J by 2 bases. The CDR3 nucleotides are TGTGCCAGCAGCTTAGCGGTCCTAGCGGCCCCCTACGAGCAGTACTTC. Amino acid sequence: CASSLAVLAAPYEQYF.

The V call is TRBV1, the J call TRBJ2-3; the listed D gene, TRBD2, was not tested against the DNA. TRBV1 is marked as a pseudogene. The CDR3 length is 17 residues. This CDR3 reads CTSSQEITGWAGDTQYF. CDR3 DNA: TGCACCAGCAGCCAAGAAATAACGGGATGGGCGGGGGATACGCAGTATTTT.

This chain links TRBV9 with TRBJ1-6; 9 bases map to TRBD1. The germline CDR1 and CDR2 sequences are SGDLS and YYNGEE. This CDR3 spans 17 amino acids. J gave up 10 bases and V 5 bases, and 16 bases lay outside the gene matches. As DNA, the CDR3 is TGTGCCAGCAGAGAGGACAGGGGAATGGGGATAGACTCACCCCTCCACTTT. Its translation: CASREDRGMGIDSPLHF.

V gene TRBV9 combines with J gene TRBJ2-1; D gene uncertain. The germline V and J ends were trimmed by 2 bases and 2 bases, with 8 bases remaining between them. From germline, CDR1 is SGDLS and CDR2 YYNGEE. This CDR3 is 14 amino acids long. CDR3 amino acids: CASSVLLTYNEQFF. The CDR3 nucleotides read TGTGCCAGCAGCGTCCTACTAACCTACAATGAGCAGTTCTTC.

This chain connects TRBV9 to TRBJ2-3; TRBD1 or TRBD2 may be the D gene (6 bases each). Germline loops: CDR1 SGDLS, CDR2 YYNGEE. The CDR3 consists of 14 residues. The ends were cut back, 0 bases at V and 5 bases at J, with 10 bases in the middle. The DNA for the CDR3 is TGTGCCAGCAGCGTAGAGGGGGGCGGAGATACGCAGTATTTT. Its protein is CASSVEGGGDTQYF. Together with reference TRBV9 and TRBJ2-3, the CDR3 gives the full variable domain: DSGVTQTPKHLITATGQRVTLRCSPRSGDLSVYWYQQSLDQGLQFLIQYYNGEERAKGNILERFSAQQFPDLHSELNLSSLELGDSALYFCASSVEGGGDTQYFGPGTRLTVL.

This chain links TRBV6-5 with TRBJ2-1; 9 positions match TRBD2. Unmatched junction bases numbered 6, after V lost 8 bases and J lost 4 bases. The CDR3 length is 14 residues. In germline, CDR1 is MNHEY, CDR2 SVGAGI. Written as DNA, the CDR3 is TGTGCCAGCTTGCGGGGGGGCCAGTACAATGAGCAGTTCTTC. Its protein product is CASLRGGQYNEQFF.

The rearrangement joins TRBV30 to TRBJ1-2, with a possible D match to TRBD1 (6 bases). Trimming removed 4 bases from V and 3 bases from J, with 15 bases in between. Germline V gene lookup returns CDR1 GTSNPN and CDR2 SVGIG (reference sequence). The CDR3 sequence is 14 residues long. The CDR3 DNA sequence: TGTGCCTGGAAAGCAGGGGCGCGGGACTATGGCTACACCTTC. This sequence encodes CAWKAGARDYGYTF. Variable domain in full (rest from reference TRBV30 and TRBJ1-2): SQTIHQWPATLVQPVGSPLSLECTVEGTSNPNLYWYRQAAGRGLQLLFYSVGIGQISSEVPQNLSASRPQDRQFILSSKKLLLSDSGFYLCAWKAGARDYGYTFGSGTRLTVV.

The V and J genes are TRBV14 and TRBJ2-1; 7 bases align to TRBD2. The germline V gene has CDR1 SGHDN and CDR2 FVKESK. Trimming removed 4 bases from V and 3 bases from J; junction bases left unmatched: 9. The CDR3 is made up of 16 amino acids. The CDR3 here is CASSRPGRHHYNEQFF. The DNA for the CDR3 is TGTGCCAGCAGCCGACCCGGGAGGCACCACTACAATGAGCAGTTCTTC. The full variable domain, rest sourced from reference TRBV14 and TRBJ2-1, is EAGVTQFPSHSVIEKGQTVTLRCDPISGHDNLYWYRRVMGKEIKFLLHFVKESKQDESGMPNNRFLAERTGGTYSTLKVQPAELEDSGVYFCASSRPGRHHYNEQFFGPGTRLTVL.

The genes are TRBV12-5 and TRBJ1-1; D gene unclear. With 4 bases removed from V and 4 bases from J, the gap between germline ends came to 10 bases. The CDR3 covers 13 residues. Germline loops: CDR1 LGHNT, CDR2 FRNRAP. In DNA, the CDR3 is TGTGCTAGTGGTTCTACCCTCTTCACTGAAGCTTTCTTT. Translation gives CASGSTLFTEAFF.

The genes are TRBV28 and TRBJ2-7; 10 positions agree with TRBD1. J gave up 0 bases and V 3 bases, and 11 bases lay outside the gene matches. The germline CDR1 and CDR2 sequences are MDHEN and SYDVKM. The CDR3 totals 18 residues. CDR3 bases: TGTGCCAGCAGTTTCTTGGGACAGGGGAAGTTCAGCTCCTACGAGCAGTACTTC. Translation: CASSFLGQGKFSSYEQYF.

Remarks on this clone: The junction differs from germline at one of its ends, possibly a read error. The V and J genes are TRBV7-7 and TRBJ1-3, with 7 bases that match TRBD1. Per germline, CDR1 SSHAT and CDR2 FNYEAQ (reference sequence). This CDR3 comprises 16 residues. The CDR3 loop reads CASSPGTGVRRNTIYF. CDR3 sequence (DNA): TGTGCTAGCAGCCCCGGCACAGGGGTCAGGAGAAACACCATATATTTT.

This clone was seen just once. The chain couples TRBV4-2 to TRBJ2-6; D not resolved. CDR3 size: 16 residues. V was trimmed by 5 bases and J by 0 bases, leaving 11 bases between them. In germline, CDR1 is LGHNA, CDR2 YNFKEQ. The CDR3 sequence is CASSAGAPSGANVLTF. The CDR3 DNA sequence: TGTGCCAGCAGCGCTGGAGCTCCCTCTGGGGCCAACGTCCTGACTTTC.

CDR3 coding DNA: TGTGCCAGCAGCTTAGGGACTAGCGGGAATACGCAGTATTTT. Its translation: CASSLGTSGNTQYF. The gene calls are TRBV7-9 and TRBJ2-3; 12 nucleotides match TRBD2. The CDR3 totals 14 residues. The V gene's germline CDR1 is SEHNR and CDR2 FQNEAQ (reference sequence). V trimming: 1 base; J trimming: 7 bases; junction bases outside the gene matches: 0.

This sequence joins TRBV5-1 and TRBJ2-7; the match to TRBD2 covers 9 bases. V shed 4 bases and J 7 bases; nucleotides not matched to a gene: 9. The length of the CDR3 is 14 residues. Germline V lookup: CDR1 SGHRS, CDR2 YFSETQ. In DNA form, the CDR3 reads TGCGCCAGCAGCGCCGGGACTAGCAGTTTAGAGCAGTACTTC. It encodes CASSAGTSSLEQYF. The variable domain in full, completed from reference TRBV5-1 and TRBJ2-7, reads KAGVTQTPRYLIKTRGQQVTLSCSPISGHRSVSWYQQTPGQGLQFLFEYFSETQRNKGNFPGRFSGRQFSNSRSEMNVSTLELGDSALYLCASSAGTSSLEQYFGPGTRLTVT.